Described below is a single T cell receptor (beta chain) sequence and its context. It has no known antigen specificity. No base quality information exists; no much larger clone differs at one position. The library was generated by the immunoSEQ multiplex PCR assay. TCRdb holds this immuneACCESS table with in-frame rearrangements only. Some clones are missing; in checked studies, unresolved V genes explain under half, and the rest has no known cause. The sample table shows tens of thousands of clones, and 70% to 90% are seen once. Jointly, the top ten make up 3.5% of the sample. The data were obtained in a study of T cell changes during pregnancy in multiple sclerosis (dated by TCRdb to between 2017 and 2020). Broadly, across the study: In women with multiple sclerosis, the researchers looked at how the T cell repertoire shifted as pregnancy progressed.

CDR1 and CDR2 are read off the germline V gene (reference sequence) as LNHDA and SQIVND. From cysteine to phenylalanine, the CDR3 is 15 amino acids long. Solely the CDR3 DNA is kept, with 45 bases framed from the first base. From V the trimming removes 1 base and from J it removes 2 bases, while the gene matches leave 4 bases of the junction unaccounted for. Recombination linked TRBV19 to TRBJ2-7, with 8 bases in between that match TRBD1. The clonotype originates from a female donor with multiple sclerosis, enrolled in a pregnancy study. The sequenced sample was CD8+ T cells from peripheral blood mononuclear cells, obtained in the third trimester of pregnancy. The nucleotide sequence reads TGTGCCAGTAGTATAGTCCAGGGGGCAGCCTACGAGCAGTACTTC. Its protein product is CASSIVQGAAYEQYF. The CDR3, completed at both ends by the reference TRBV19 and TRBJ2-7 genes, gives the full variable domain DGGITQSPKYLFRKEGQNVTLSCEQNLNHDAMYWYRQDPGQGLRLIYYSQIVNDFQKGDIAEGYSVSREKKESFPLTVTSAQKNPTAFYLCASSIVQGAAYEQYFGPGTRLTVT.